These 17 T cell receptor beta chains were all obtained from the same sample, sequenced in a study of Ad26.COV2.S vaccination and SARS-CoV-2 variants. This table comes from immunoSEQ multiplex PCR, and its TCRdb copy is limited to in-frame clones, with some not included. The sample has about 350,000 clones, 70% to 90% seen once. Specified treatment: 19 received Ad26.COV2.S at low or high dose, single or two shots; 5 received placebo; per-sample allocation not given. Day 63 after the first injection of vaccine or placebo was the sampling time. The sequences come from peripheral blood, collected in a trial of Ad26.COV2.S vaccine versus placebo. Every receptor here comes from a person between 18 and 65 years old who received the Ad26.COV2.S COVID-19 vaccine or a placebo.

The genes are TRBV2 and TRBJ1-1, with TRBD1 identical over 7 bases. The V gene's germline CDR1 is SNHLY and CDR2 FYNNEI. The CDR3 contains 15 residues. J lost 0 bases, V lost 6 bases, and 7 bases had no gene match. CDR3 in amino acids: CASSRQGRVNTEAFF. The CDR3, as DNA: TGTGCCAGCAGCCGACAGGGTCGGGTGAACACTGAAGCTTTCTTT.

V gene TRBV5-1 combines with J gene TRBJ2-3; 12 bases line up with TRBD2. The junction had 3 bases not matched to a gene; V was cut back by 4 bases and J by 3 bases. Looked up from germline, CDR1 is SGHRS and CDR2 is YFSETQ. CDR3 length: 15 amino acids. In nucleotides, the CDR3 is TGCGCCAGCAGCCCGACTAGCGGGAGAACAGATACGCAGTATTTT. Protein product: CASSPTSGRTDTQYF.

The chain carries TRBV6-5 and TRBJ1-1, with D tentatively TRBD1 (5 bases). Germline assignment: CDR1 MNHEY and CDR2 SVGAGI. V dropped 5 bases and J dropped 0 bases, with 13 bases sitting between them. This CDR3 region has 15 residues. The CDR3: CASSPGHYMNTEAFF. As DNA, the CDR3 is TGTGCCAGCAGTCCTGGACACTACATGAACACTGAAGCTTTCTTT.

The chain has TRBV5-4 and TRBJ2-7; D perhaps matches TRBD2 (6 bases). Trimming pared 4 bases from V and 6 bases from J, leaving 20 bases between. CDR1 and CDR2 (germline): SGHNT, YYREEE (reference sequence). The CDR3 consists of 15 residues. The CDR3 nucleotides read TGTGCCAGCAGCGCGGAAACTAGGCTCGGGGGCGAGCAGTACTTC. As protein: CASSAETRLGGEQYF.

CDR3 amino acids: CATSDMDREQFF. The CDR3 DNA sequence: TGTGCCACCAGTGACATGGACAGGGAGCAGTTCTTC. The chain is built from TRBV24-1 and TRBJ2-1; TRBD1 matches at 7 bases. The germline gives CDR1 KGHDR, CDR2 SFDVKD. J was trimmed by 10 bases and V by 4 bases; bases with no gene match: 3. There are 12 residues in the CDR3.

This clone was seen repeatedly, ten times or more. The rearrangement uses TRBV5-6 and TRBJ2-7; maybe TRBD1 (7 bases). CDR1 is SGHDT and CDR2 is YYEEEE in the germline V gene. The CDR3 is 16 amino acids. Trimming took 3 bases from V and 4 from J, leaving 20 bases between them. CDR3 nucleotides: TGTGCCAGCAGCTCCCTAACCCCTTCAGGGGGGTACGAGCAGTACTTC. Translated, it gives CASSSLTPSGGYEQYF.

The chain couples TRBV5-4 to TRBJ2-5, with D possibly TRBD1 on 5 matching bases. The V and J ends lost 1 base and 5 bases respectively, with 9 bases between them. Looked up from germline, CDR1 is SGHNT and CDR2 is YYREEE (reference sequence). There are 13 residues in the CDR3. DNA of the CDR3: TGTGCCAGCAGCTTGAGTCCAGGGGAGACCCAGTACTTC. Translation gives CASSLSPGETQYF.

This clone turned up a few times. The V call is TRBV15, the J call TRBJ1-3; no clear D gene. Germline CDR1 reads LNHNV; CDR2 reads YYDKDF (reference sequence). Trimming shortened V by 8 bases and J by 0 bases, and 8 bases separated the two germline ends. The CDR3 runs to 13 residues. CDR3 sequence reads: CATRWSSGNTIYF. The CDR3 DNA is TGTGCCACCCGATGGAGCTCTGGAAACACCATATATTTT.

The rearrangement uses TRBV3-1 (or the pseudogene TRBV3-2) and TRBJ2-1; 13 bases are shared with TRBD2. This CDR3 is 16 amino acids long. In germline, CDR1 is LGHDT, CDR2 YNNKEL (reference sequence). V shed 5 bases, J shed 5 bases, and the junction held 6 bases outside the gene matches. CDR3 bases: TGTGCCAGCAGCTCTCGGACTAGCGGGAGTAACAATGAGCAGTTCTTC. This codes for CASSSRTSGSNNEQFF.

V usage is TRBV27 and J usage is TRBJ2-7; no definite D call. Germline CDR1 MNHEY, CDR2 SMNVEV (reference sequence). Trimming pared 5 bases from V and 3 bases from J, leaving 5 bases between. The CDR3 consists of 11 residues. The CDR3 coding sequence is TGTGCCAGCAGTGGGAACTACGAGCAGTACTTC. As protein: CASSGNYEQYF.

In DNA form, the CDR3 reads TGTGCCAGCAGCTCCCCTGGACAGGGCCCAAACACCGGGGAGCTGTTTTTT. Translation gives CASSSPGQGPNTGELFF. The rearrangement joins TRBV9 to TRBJ2-2; 8 nucleotides line up with TRBD1. The CDR3 is 17 residues long. CDR1 is SGDLS and CDR2 is YYNGEE in the germline V gene. Trimming removed 4 bases from V and 2 bases from J; junction bases left unmatched: 10. The variable domain in full, completed from reference TRBV9 and TRBJ2-2, reads DSGVTQTPKHLITATGQRVTLRCSPRSGDLSVYWYQQSLDQGLQFLIQYYNGEERAKGNILERFSAQQFPDLHSELNLSSLELGDSALYFCASSSPGQGPNTGELFFGEGSRLTVL.

This rearrangement joins TRBV18 to TRBJ2-7, with TRBD1 matching over 9 bases. This CDR3 is 15 amino acids long. V shed 5 bases, J shed 3 bases, and the junction held 8 bases outside the gene matches. Looked up from germline, CDR1 is KGHSH and CDR2 is LQKENI. This CDR3 reads CASSFPRDRVYEQYF. In DNA, the CDR3 is TGTGCCAGCTCATTCCCCAGGGACAGGGTCTACGAGCAGTACTTC.

The rearrangement uses TRBV7-2 and TRBJ2-7, with 8 bases that match TRBD2. The CDR3 loop spans 15 amino acids. With V trimmed by 5 bases and J by 5 bases, 11 bases remained unmatched. The germline V gene has CDR1 SGHTA and CDR2 FQGNSA. CDR3 region: CASSPSYSGTDEQYF. In DNA form, the CDR3 reads TGTGCCAGCAGCCCCAGTTATAGCGGGACCGACGAGCAGTACTTC.

In its sample, this clone was seen once. The chain carries TRBV5-4 and TRBJ2-2, with 12 bases identical to TRBD1. Trimming took 5 bases from V and 0 from J; bases not matched to a gene: 14. The CDR3 spans 20 residues. Germline V gives CDR1 SGHNT, CDR2 YYREEE (reference sequence). CDR3 DNA: TGTGCCAGCAGATACGGACCGGGACAGGGGGCGCATACGAACACCGGGGAGCTGTTTTTT. As protein: CASRYGPGQGAHTNTGELFF.

The chain couples TRBV19 to TRBJ1-5; 7 nucleotides match TRBD1. V trimming: 5 bases; J trimming: 0 bases; junction bases outside the gene matches: 10. Germline values: CDR1 LNHDA, CDR2 SQIVND (reference sequence). This CDR3 has 17 amino acids. CDR3 amino acids: CASSSTQTGYSNQPQHF. CDR3 coding DNA: TGTGCCAGTAGTTCTACCCAGACAGGGTATAGCAATCAGCCCCAGCATTTT. The entire variable domain, with the rest obtained from reference TRBV19 and TRBJ1-5, is as follows: DGGITQSPKYLFRKEGQNVTLSCEQNLNHDAMYWYRQDPGQGLRLIYYSQIVNDFQKGDIAEGYSVSREKKESFPLTVTSAQKNPTAFYLCASSSTQTGYSNQPQHFGDGTRLSIL.

The V and J genes are TRBV28 and TRBJ2-7, with TRBD1 identical over 7 bases. Germline V CDR1 and CDR2: MDHEN, SYDVKM. CDR3 size: 14 residues. With 6 bases clipped from V and 0 bases from J, the junction kept 5 bases outside the gene matches. The CDR3 is CASRETGRSYEQYF. For the CDR3, the DNA is TGTGCCAGCAGGGAGACAGGGCGCTCCTACGAGCAGTACTTC.

This chain joins TRBV14 and TRBJ2-1, with 12 bases matching TRBD2. The CDR3 is 16 amino acids. Germline values: CDR1 SGHDN, CDR2 FVKESK. V shed 1 base, J shed 5 bases, and the junction held 3 bases outside the gene matches. The CDR3 reads CASSQALAGGNNEQFF. The CDR3 coding sequence is TGTGCCAGCAGCCAAGCTCTAGCGGGAGGGAACAATGAGCAGTTCTTC.